Below, 3 T cell receptor beta chains from the same sample are listed, as sequenced in a study of shared clonotypes between healthy human individuals. Method: immunoSEQ multiplex PCR; TCRdb's copy keeps in-frame clones and lacks some. The sample lists about 2.3 million clones; roughly 90% were seen once. The sequencing sample was made of naive CD4+ T cells from PBMCs. The sample's subset: CD45RA+ positively selected. These TCRs come from a man aged 18 to 29 in good health. Some clones in this sample may be carry-over from other donors' samples.

The J gene is TRBJ2-5, the V gene TRBV28; D is ambiguous. The germline V and J ends were trimmed by 7 bases and 6 bases, with 18 bases remaining between them. The germline CDR1 and CDR2 sequences are MDHEN and SYDVKM. CDR3 length: 14 amino acids. CDR3 in DNA: TGTGCCAGCACCTACCAGCGAGTTCAGCAGACCCAGTACTTC. Its protein is CASTYQRVQQTQYF.

The CDR3 nucleotides are TGTGCTAGTGGACAAATGGGCACAGATACGCAGTATTTT. Translated, it gives CASGQMGTDTQYF. The V and J genes are TRBV12-5 and TRBJ2-3; no firm D call. The germline gives CDR1 LGHNT, CDR2 FRNRAP. The CDR3 spans 13 residues. The V gene lost 6 bases and the J gene lost 1 base, with 8 bases spanning the gap.

The V gene is TRBV29-1, the J gene TRBJ2-3, with unresolved D. Trimming stripped 1 base from V and 3 bases from J, with 11 bases between. Germline CDR1 is SQVTM and CDR2 is ANQGSEA. CDR3 size: 14 residues. CDR3 sequence reads: CSVEAGVVTDTQYF. The CDR3, as DNA: TGCAGCGTTGAAGCTGGGGTGGTAACAGATACGCAGTATTTT.